A single sample gave rise to the 29 T cell receptor beta chains below, sequenced in a study of CD8+ T cells in alopecia areata (dated 2018 in TCRdb). The sample's time point, from its label and the paper: around 4 weeks on oral tofacitinib. The label giving this sample's treatment or condition can be read as: oral pan-JAK inhibitor, 5-10 mg twice daily. The receptor library was made with the immunoSEQ multiplex PCR assay. To provide template for TCR sequencing, every sample had RNA extracted and reverse transcribed into cDNA. Sourced from immuneACCESS, this table was stored by TCRdb with only in-frame sequences that have V and J called. A share of the clones is absent; for the studies checked, an unresolved V gene accounts for under half, and the remainder has no known explanation. This sample lists 200,000 to 250,000 clones; over 60% were detected once. The ten largest clonotypes hold 3.5% to 5% of the sample.

The starting material was CD4+ T cells sorted from blood, obtained at week 4, from a patient treated with tofacitinib. These receptors were obtained from a human donor with alopecia areata.

The V call is TRBV5-6, the J call TRBJ1-2; 10 nucleotides match TRBD1. Trimming removed 3 bases from V and 6 bases from J; junction bases left unmatched: 5. This CDR3 is built from 14 residues. Germline CDR1 is SGHDT and CDR2 is YYEEEE. The CDR3 spells CASSWVDRGDGYTF. For the CDR3, the DNA is TGTGCCAGCAGCTGGGTGGACAGGGGGGATGGCTACACCTTC.

The chain carries TRBV5-4 and TRBJ2-3; D might be TRBD2 (6 bases). From germline, CDR1 is SGHNT and CDR2 YYREEE (reference sequence). V lost 2 bases, J lost 3 bases, and 13 bases lay in between. CDR3 length: 15 residues. The CDR3 loop is CASSFRLGGTDTQYF. In nucleotides, the CDR3 is TGTGCCAGCAGCTTTCGACTAGGAGGGACAGATACGCAGTATTTT.

The genes are TRBV25-1 and TRBJ1-4, with D unresolved. This CDR3 spans 14 amino acids. Germline V gene sequence: CDR1 MGHDK, CDR2 SYGVNS. Trimming took off 5 bases at V and 6 bases at J, with 13 bases between the two ends. CDR3 bases: TGTGCCAGCAGTATCGCCGGCTGGCATGAAAAACTGTTTTTT. Amino acid sequence: CASSIAGWHEKLFF.

V usage is TRBV5-8 and J usage is TRBJ1-3, with 9 bases aligning to TRBD1. From germline, CDR1 is SGHTS and CDR2 YDEGEE. The CDR3 has 14 amino acids. J lost 4 bases, V lost 2 bases, and 1 base had no gene match. The CDR3 reads CASSFGTGGNTIYF. CDR3 sequence (DNA): TGTGCCAGCAGCTTCGGGACAGGGGGAAACACCATATATTTT.

Here the CDR3 reads CAWTRRGYEQYF. CDR3 bases: TGTGCCTGGACAAGGAGGGGGTACGAGCAGTACTTC. V gene TRBV30 combines with J gene TRBJ2-7, with D perhaps TRBD1 or TRBD2 (6 bases each). Germline CDR1 and CDR2: GTSNPN and SVGIG (reference sequence). The length of the CDR3 is 12 residues. The germline V and J ends were trimmed by 4 bases and 4 bases, with 11 bases remaining between them. The full variable domain, rest sourced from reference TRBV30 and TRBJ2-7, is SQTIHQWPATLVQPVGSPLSLECTVEGTSNPNLYWYRQAAGRGLQLLFYSVGIGQISSEVPQNLSASRPQDRQFILSSKKLLLSDSGFYLCAWTRRGYEQYFGPGTRLTVT.

The chain combines TRBV2 with TRBJ2-3; 8 bases align to TRBD2. V lost 1 base, J lost 1 base, and 1 base stayed unmatched. In germline, CDR1 is SNHLY, CDR2 FYNNEI. The CDR3 consists of 15 residues. The CDR3 loop reads CASSEGAGGTDTQYF. In DNA, the CDR3 is TGTGCCAGCAGTGAAGGAGCGGGGGGCACAGATACGCAGTATTTT.

The rearrangement joins TRBV30 to TRBJ2-6; 9 bases align to TRBD1. J gave up 0 bases and V 4 bases, and 10 bases lay outside the gene matches. Germline CDR1 is GTSNPN and CDR2 is SVGIG (reference sequence). This CDR3 has 18 amino acids. The DNA for the CDR3 is TGTGCCTGGATGAGGTGGACAGGGGTGAGCTCTGGGGCCAACGTCCTGACTTTC. Its translation: CAWMRWTGVSSGANVLTF.

V gene TRBV21-1 combines with J gene TRBJ1-4. TRBV21-1 is a recognized pseudogene. The CDR3 spans 19 residues. CDR3: CASPAEPTKRRIRDEKLFF. In DNA, the CDR3 is TGTGCCAGCCCCGCTGAACCCACTAAGAGGAGGATTAGAGACGAAAAACTGTTTTTT.

The V call is TRBV29-1, the J call TRBJ2-3, with D possibly called TRBD1 or TRBD2 (5 bases each). Germline V gene data show CDR1 as SQVTM and CDR2 as ANQGSEA. The V end lost 4 bases, the J end lost 3 bases, and 5 bases lay between the germline ends. The CDR3 runs 11 residues. The CDR3 loop reads CSVGGTDTQYF. The CDR3 nucleotides read TGCAGCGTTGGGGGGACAGATACGCAGTATTTT.

This clone was seen only a few times. Within the sample, other DNA sequences also encode this same CDR3. This chain links TRBV7-9 with TRBJ1-4, with D hard to call. The length of the CDR3 is 15 residues. CDR1 SEHNR and CDR2 FQNEAQ come from the germline V gene (reference sequence). V lost 0 bases, J lost 5 bases, and 10 bases lay in between. In DNA form, the CDR3 reads TGTGCCAGCAGCTTAGCGAAGGGATCCAATGAAAAACTGTTTTTT. As protein: CASSLAKGSNEKLFF.

The chain links TRBV5-1 to TRBJ1-1; D gene ambiguous. This CDR3 region has 14 residues. V was pared by 3 bases and J by 4 bases, with 13 bases between. Germline lookup yields CDR1 SGHRS and CDR2 YFSETQ. CDR3 loop: CASSSFSDGTEAFF. CDR3 DNA: TGCGCCAGCAGCTCTTTTTCTGACGGCACTGAAGCTTTCTTT.

The rearrangement joins TRBV2 to TRBJ1-2; D remains ambiguous. V was trimmed by 2 bases and J by 8 bases, leaving 9 bases between them. CDR1 is SNHLY and CDR2 is FYNNEI in the germline V gene. The CDR3 consists of 12 residues. CDR3 nucleotide sequence: TGTGCCAGCAGTGAATTCGCGGGGGGCTACACCTTC. It specifies CASSEFAGGYTF.

The V gene is TRBV6-5, the J gene TRBJ2-5, with 10 bases aligning to TRBD1. This CDR3 comprises 13 residues. V was clipped by 6 bases and J by 4 bases; unmatched bases: 2. Germline loops: CDR1 MNHEY, CDR2 SVGAGI. The CDR3 DNA is TGTGCCAGCAGAAGGACAGGGGGAGAGACCCAGTACTTC. It translates to CASRRTGGETQYF.

The chain has TRBV7-2 and TRBJ2-1; 7 bases line up with TRBD2. Unmatched junction bases numbered 7, after V lost 1 base and J lost 7 bases. The germline CDR1 and CDR2 sequences are SGHTA and FQGNSA. This CDR3 region has 15 residues. CDR3 sequence (DNA): TGTGCCAGCAGCTTAGTCGCGGGGGAAAGAAATGAGCAGTTCTTC. It is translated as CASSLVAGERNEQFF.

This clone has more than one count but fewer than ten. The chain couples TRBV29-1 to TRBJ2-2; D ambiguous. The CDR3 covers 12 residues. Trimming took off 4 bases at V and 4 bases at J, with 7 bases between the two ends. Germline assignment: CDR1 SQVTM and CDR2 ANQGSEA. In DNA form, the CDR3 reads TGCAGCGTTGGGCCCCTCACCGGGGAGCTGTTTTTT. It translates to CSVGPLTGELFF.

The chain combines TRBV5-6 with TRBJ2-3; tentative D call: TRBD1 (6 bases). Looked up from germline, CDR1 is SGHDT and CDR2 is YYEEEE. The CDR3 runs to 15 residues. The V gene lost 2 bases and the J gene lost 2 bases, with 12 bases spanning the gap. The DNA of the CDR3 is TGTGCCAGCAGCTTAGGGACACTCTACACAGATACGCAGTATTTT. It translates to CASSLGTLYTDTQYF.

V is TRBV9 and J is TRBJ2-3; TRBD1 is a possible D gene (6 bases). The CDR3 is made up of 15 amino acids. Trimming left V 0 bases short and J 1 base short, with 9 bases between. CDR1 and CDR2 (germline): SGDLS, YYNGEE. In DNA form, the CDR3 reads TGTGCCAGCAGCGTAGGGACAGTTGGCACAGATACGCAGTATTTT. Encoded protein: CASSVGTVGTDTQYF.

The rearrangement uses TRBV5-4 and TRBJ2-7; D is uncertain. CDR3 size: 15 residues. The V gene's germline CDR1 is SGHNT and CDR2 YYREEE (reference sequence). Trimming took 4 bases from V and 2 from J, leaving 16 bases between them. CDR3 in DNA: TGTGCCAGCAGCCAAGACCCTTCAGGACCCTACGAGCAGTACTTC. It translates to CASSQDPSGPYEQYF.

This CDR3 is CASSWGQGAYTF. CDR3 nucleotides: TGCGCCAGCAGCTGGGGACAGGGCGCCTACACCTTC. The V gene is TRBV5-1, the J gene TRBJ1-2; 9 bases are a match to TRBD1. Germline V gives CDR1 SGHRS, CDR2 YFSETQ. The trim removed 3 bases at V and 10 bases at J, leaving 4 bases unmatched. This CDR3 has 12 amino acids. Based on the CDR3 plus reference TRBV5-1 and TRBJ1-2, the full variable domain is KAGVTQTPRYLIKTRGQQVTLSCSPISGHRSVSWYQQTPGQGLQFLFEYFSETQRNKGNFPGRFSGRQFSNSRSEMNVSTLELGDSALYLCASSWGQGAYTFGSGTRLTVV.

The chain couples TRBV5-1 to TRBJ1-6; D unclear. The germline V and J ends were trimmed by 0 bases and 8 bases, with 3 bases remaining between them. The CDR3 sequence is 12 residues long. The germline gives CDR1 SGHRS, CDR2 YFSETQ. CDR3 loop: CASSLDDSPLHF. DNA for the CDR3: TGCGCCAGCAGCTTGGACGATTCACCCCTCCACTTT. The full variable domain, completed using reference TRBV5-1 and TRBJ1-6, is KAGVTQTPRYLIKTRGQQVTLSCSPISGHRSVSWYQQTPGQGLQFLFEYFSETQRNKGNFPGRFSGRQFSNSRSEMNVSTLELGDSALYLCASSLDDSPLHFGNGTRLTVT.

This clone came up a few times. The chain combines TRBV5-1 with TRBJ2-6; the match to TRBD1 covers 10 bases. This CDR3 has 20 residues. V shed 3 bases, J shed 5 bases, and the junction held 17 bases outside the gene matches. Germline loops: CDR1 SGHRS, CDR2 YFSETQ. CDR3 region: CASSSGTGEHWGQRANVLTF. In nucleotides, the CDR3 is TGCGCCAGCAGCTCCGGGACAGGGGAGCACTGGGGCCAAAGGGCCAACGTCCTGACTTTC.

The chain recombines TRBV7-3 with TRBJ1-2; D is uncertain. The germline gives CDR1 SGHTA, CDR2 FQGTGA. The CDR3 is 14 residues long. V was pared by 3 bases and J by 0 bases, with 8 bases between. CDR3 loop: CASSFSLTNYGYTF. CDR3 in DNA: TGTGCCAGCAGCTTCTCCCTGACTAACTATGGCTACACCTTC.

There are a few counts of this clone. V gene TRBV18 combines with J gene TRBJ1-6; D perhaps matches TRBD1 (5 bases). Trimming removed 3 bases at V and 10 bases at J, with 10 bases between. Germline V CDR1 and CDR2: KGHSH, LQKENI. The CDR3 length is 13 residues. The CDR3 loop is CASSPDSRSPLHF. DNA for the CDR3: TGTGCCAGCTCACCCGACAGCAGATCACCCCTCCACTTT.

The chain joins TRBV2 to TRBJ1-4, with D perhaps TRBD1 (6 bases). Germline V gives CDR1 SNHLY, CDR2 FYNNEI. The CDR3 loop spans 14 amino acids. Trimming took off 1 base at V and 6 bases at J, with 9 bases between the two ends. CDR3 in DNA: TGTGCCAGCAGTGAAGAGGGGGTCTATGAAAAACTGTTTTTT. Translation gives CASSEEGVYEKLFF.

This chain connects TRBV7-2 to TRBJ1-2; tentatively, D is TRBD1 (5 bases). Germline V gene data show CDR1 as SGHTA and CDR2 as FQGNSA. This CDR3 region has 13 residues. V was clipped by 5 bases and J by 6 bases, with 13 bases between them. The CDR3 loop reads CASSREQADGYTF. The CDR3 nucleotides are TGTGCCAGCAGCCGTGAACAGGCAGATGGCTACACCTTC.

The chain is built from TRBV7-2 and TRBJ2-5; TRBD2 agrees at 9 bases. V shed 0 bases, J shed 11 bases, and the junction held 4 bases outside the gene matches. Germline V lookup: CDR1 SGHTA, CDR2 FQGNSA. CDR3 length: 13 amino acids. The chain's CDR3 is CASSLAPSGDQYF. The CDR3 DNA follows: TGTGCCAGCAGCTTAGCTCCTAGCGGGGATCAGTACTTC.

The rearrangement uses TRBV5-1 and TRBJ2-1; 11 bases line up with TRBD2. The CDR3 contains 13 residues. Losses at the gene ends were 1 base for V and 10 bases for J; bases not matched to a gene: 1. Germline V CDR1 and CDR2: SGHRS, YFSETQ. CDR3 coding DNA: TGCGCCAGCAGCTTGTCTAGCGGGGGGGAGCAGTTCTTC. Its translation: CASSLSSGGEQFF.

The J gene is TRBJ2-4, the V gene TRBV30, with D perhaps matching TRBD1 or TRBD2 (6 bases each). The CDR3 spans 14 residues. Germline values: CDR1 GTSNPN, CDR2 SVGIG (reference sequence). Trimming shortened V by 0 bases and J by 1 base, and 7 bases separated the two germline ends. The CDR3 spells CAWSVGGAKNIQYF. The CDR3 coding sequence is TGTGCCTGGAGTGTAGGGGGGGCCAAAAACATTCAGTACTTC.

The chain uses TRBV9 and TRBJ1-5, with TRBD1 matching 8 bases. CDR1 SGDLS and CDR2 YYNGEE come from the germline V gene. V was clipped by 4 bases and J by 0 bases; unmatched bases: 6. The CDR3 contains 16 residues. The CDR3 loop reads CASSPGTGHSNQPQHF. For the CDR3, the DNA is TGTGCCAGCAGCCCAGGGACAGGTCATAGCAATCAGCCCCAGCATTTT. The complete variable domain, with remaining parts taken from reference TRBV9 and TRBJ1-5, reads DSGVTQTPKHLITATGQRVTLRCSPRSGDLSVYWYQQSLDQGLQFLIQYYNGEERAKGNILERFSAQQFPDLHSELNLSSLELGDSALYFCASSPGTGHSNQPQHFGDGTRLSIL.